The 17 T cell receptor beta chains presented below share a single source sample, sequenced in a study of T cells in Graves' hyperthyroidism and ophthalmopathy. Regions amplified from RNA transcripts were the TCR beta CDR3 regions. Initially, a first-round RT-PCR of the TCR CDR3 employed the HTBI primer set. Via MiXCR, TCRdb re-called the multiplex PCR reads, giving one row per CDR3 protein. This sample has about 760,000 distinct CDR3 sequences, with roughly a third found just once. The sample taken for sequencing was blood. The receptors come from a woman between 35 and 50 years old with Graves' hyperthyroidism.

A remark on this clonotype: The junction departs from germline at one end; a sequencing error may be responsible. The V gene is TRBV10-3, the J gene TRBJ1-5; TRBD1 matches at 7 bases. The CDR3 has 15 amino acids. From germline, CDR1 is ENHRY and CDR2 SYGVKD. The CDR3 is CASSAGTDTYQPQHF. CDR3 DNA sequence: TGTGCCAGCAGTGCCGGGACAGACACCTATCAGCCCCAGCATTTT.

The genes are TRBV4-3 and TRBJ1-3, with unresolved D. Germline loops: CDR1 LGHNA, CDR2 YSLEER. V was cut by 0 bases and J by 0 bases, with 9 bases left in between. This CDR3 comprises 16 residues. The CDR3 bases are TGCGCCAGCAGCCAAGATGGACGGAGCTCTGGAAACACCATATATTTT. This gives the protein CASSQDGRSSGNTIYF.

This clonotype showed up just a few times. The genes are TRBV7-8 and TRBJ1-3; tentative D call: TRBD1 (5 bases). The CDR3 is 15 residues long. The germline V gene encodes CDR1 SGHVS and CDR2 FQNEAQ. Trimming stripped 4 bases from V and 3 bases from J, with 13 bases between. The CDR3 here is CASSSGLAVGNTIYF. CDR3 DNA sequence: TGTGCCAGCAGCTCGGGACTGGCTGTTGGAAACACCATATATTTT.

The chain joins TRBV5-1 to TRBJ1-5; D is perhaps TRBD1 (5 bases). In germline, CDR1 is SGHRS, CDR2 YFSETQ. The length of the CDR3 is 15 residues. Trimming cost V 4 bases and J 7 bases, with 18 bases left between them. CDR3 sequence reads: CASSNSPGKGQPQHF. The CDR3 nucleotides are TGCGCCAGCAGCAATTCACCAGGGAAAGGCCAGCCCCAGCATTTT.

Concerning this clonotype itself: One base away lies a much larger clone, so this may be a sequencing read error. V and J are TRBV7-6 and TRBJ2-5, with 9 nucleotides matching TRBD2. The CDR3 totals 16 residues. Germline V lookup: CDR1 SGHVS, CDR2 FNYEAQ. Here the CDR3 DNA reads TGTGCCCGCAGCTTAGCGGGTAGCGGGGGCGGAGAGACCCAGTACTTC. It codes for CARSLAGSGGGETQYF. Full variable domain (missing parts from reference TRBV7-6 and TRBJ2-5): GAGVSQSPRYKVTKRGQDVALRCDPISGHVSLYWYRQALGQGPEFLTYFNYEAQQDKSGLPNDRFSAERPEGSISTLTIQRTEQRDSAMYRCARSLAGSGGGETQYFGPGTRLLVL.

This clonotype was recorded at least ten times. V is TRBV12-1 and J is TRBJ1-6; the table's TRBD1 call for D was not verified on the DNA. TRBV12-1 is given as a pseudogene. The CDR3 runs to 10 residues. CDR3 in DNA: TGTGCCAGCAGCCCTATCCTGGGGCACTTT. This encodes CASSPILGHF.

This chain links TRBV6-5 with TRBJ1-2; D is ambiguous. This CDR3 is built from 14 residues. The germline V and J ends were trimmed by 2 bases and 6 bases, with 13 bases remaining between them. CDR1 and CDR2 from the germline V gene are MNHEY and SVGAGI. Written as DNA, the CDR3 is TGTGCCAGCAGTTACACTAGGCCCTGGGATGGCTACACCTTC. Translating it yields CASSYTRPWDGYTF.

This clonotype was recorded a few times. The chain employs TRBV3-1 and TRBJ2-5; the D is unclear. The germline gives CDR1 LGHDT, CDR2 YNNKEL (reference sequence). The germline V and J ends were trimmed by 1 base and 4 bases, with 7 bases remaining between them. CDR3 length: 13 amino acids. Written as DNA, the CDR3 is TGTGCCAGCAGCCAAGCGAGAATAGAGACCCAGTACTTC. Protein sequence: CASSQARIETQYF.

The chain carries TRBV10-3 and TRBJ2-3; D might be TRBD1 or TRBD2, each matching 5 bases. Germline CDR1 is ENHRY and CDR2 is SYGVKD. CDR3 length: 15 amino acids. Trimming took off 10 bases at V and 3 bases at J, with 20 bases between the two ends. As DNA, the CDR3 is TGTGCCACGACCGAACCGGGACGGGGTACAGATACGCAGTATTTT. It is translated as CATTEPGRGTDTQYF.

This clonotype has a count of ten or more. CDR3 amino acids: CASSPNYDSYNEQFF. The CDR3 DNA sequence: TGTGCCAGCAGCCCGAACTACGACAGCTACAATGAGCAGTTCTTC. The V gene is TRBV7-9, the J gene TRBJ2-1; D is perhaps TRBD1 (5 bases). The CDR3 is 15 amino acids. Germline CDR1 reads SEHNR; CDR2 reads FQNEAQ (reference sequence). Trimming shortened V by 5 bases and J by 3 bases, and 14 bases separated the two germline ends.

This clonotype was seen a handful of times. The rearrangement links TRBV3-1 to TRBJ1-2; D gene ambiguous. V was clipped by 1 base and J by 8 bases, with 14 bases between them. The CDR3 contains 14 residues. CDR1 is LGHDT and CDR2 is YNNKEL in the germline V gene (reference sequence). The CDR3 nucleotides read TGTGCCAGCAGCCAAGCTAGGACCCCGGGAGGCTACACCTTC. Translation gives CASSQARTPGGYTF.

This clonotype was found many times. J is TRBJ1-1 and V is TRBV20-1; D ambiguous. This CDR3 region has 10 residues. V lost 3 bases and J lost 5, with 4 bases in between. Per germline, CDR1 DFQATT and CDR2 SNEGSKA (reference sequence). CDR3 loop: CSASWTEAFF. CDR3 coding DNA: TGCAGTGCTAGTTGGACTGAAGCTTTCTTT.

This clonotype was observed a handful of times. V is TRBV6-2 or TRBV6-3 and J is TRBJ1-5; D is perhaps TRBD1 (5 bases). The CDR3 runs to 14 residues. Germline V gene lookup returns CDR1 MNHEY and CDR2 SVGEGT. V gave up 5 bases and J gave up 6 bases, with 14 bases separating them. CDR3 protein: CASSPTLRVQPQHF. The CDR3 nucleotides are TGTGCCAGCAGTCCGACCCTCAGGGTTCAGCCCCAGCATTTT.

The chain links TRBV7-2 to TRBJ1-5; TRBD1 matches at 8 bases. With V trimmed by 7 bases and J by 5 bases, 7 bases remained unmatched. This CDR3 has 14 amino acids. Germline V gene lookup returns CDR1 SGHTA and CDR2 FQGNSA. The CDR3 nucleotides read TGTGCCAGCACTTCCGGGACAGGCCATCAGCCCCAGCATTTT. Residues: CASTSGTGHQPQHF.

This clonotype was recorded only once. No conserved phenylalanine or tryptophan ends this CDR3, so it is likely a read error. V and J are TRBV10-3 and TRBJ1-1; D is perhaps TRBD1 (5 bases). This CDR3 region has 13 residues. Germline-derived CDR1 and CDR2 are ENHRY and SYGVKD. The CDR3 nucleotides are TGTGCCATCAGGGGGGTCTGGAACACCGAAGCTTTCCTT. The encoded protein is CAIRGVWNTEAFL.

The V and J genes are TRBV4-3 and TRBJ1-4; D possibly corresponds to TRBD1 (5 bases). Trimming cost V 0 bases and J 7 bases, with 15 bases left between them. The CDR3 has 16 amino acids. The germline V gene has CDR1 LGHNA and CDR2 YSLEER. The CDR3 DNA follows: TGCGCCAGCAGCCAAGATTCCGGGGGGTACGGTGAAAAACTGTTTTTT. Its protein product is CASSQDSGGYGEKLFF.

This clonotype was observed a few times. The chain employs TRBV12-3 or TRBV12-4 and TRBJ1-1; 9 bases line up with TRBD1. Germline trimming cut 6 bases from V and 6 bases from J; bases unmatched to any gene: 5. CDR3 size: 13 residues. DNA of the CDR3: TGTGCCAGCAGGCCTACAGGGGGCTCTGAAGCTTTCTTT. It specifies CASRPTGGSEAFF.